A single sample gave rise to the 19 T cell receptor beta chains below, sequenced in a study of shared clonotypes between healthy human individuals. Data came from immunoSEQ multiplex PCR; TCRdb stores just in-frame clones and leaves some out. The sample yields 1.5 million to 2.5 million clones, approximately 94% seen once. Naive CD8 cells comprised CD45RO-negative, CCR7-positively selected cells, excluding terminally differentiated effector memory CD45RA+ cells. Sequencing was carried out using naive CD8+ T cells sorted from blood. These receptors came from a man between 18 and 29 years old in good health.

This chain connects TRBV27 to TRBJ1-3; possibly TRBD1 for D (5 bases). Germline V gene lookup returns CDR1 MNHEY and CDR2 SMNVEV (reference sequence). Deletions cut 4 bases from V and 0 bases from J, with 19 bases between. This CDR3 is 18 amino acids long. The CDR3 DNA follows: TGTGCCAGCAGTTCGGGGGGACCCTGGGGCTACTCTGGAAACACCATATATTTT. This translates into CASSSGGPWGYSGNTIYF.

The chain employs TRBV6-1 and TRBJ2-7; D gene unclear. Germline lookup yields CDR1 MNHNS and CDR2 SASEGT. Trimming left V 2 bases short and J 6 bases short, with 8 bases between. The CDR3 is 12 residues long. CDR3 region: CASSETGPEQYF. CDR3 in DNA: TGTGCCAGCAGTGAAACCGGGCCCGAGCAGTACTTC.

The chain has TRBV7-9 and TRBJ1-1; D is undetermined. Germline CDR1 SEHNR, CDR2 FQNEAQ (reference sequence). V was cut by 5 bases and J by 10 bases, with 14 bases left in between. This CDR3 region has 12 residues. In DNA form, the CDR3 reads TGTGCCAGCAGCCACCAGTTACTAGGAGCTTTCTTT. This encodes CASSHQLLGAFF.

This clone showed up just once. The CDR3 loop reads CASSEPTGAWVETQYF. The CDR3 nucleotides are TGTGCCAGCAGTGAGCCAACGGGGGCGTGGGTAGAGACCCAGTACTTC. The chain links TRBV2 to TRBJ2-5; D is perhaps TRBD1 or TRBD2 (6 bases each). The CDR3 is 16 amino acids. Germline V gene data show CDR1 as SNHLY and CDR2 as FYNNEI. Trimming pared 3 bases from V and 4 bases from J, leaving 18 bases between.

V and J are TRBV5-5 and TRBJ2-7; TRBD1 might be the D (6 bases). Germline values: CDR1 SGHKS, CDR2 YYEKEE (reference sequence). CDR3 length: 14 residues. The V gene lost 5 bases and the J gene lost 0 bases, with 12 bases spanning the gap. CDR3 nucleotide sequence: TGTGCCAGCAGGCGGACAGTCGCCTCCTACGAGCAGTACTTC. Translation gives CASRRTVASYEQYF.

This CDR3 reads CASSQGQGIAYEQYF. DNA for the CDR3: TGCGCCAGCAGCCAAGGACAGGGGATCGCCTACGAGCAGTACTTC. The chain joins TRBV4-3 to TRBJ2-7, with 8 bases fitting TRBD1. This CDR3 spans 15 amino acids. CDR1 is LGHNA, CDR2 YSLEER, per germline. J was trimmed by 2 bases and V by 1 base; bases with no gene match: 4.

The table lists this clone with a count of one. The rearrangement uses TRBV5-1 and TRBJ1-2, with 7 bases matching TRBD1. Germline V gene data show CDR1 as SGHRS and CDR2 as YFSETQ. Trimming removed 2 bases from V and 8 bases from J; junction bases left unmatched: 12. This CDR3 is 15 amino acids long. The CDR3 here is CASSFDERGREGYTF. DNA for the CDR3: TGCGCCAGCAGCTTCGATGAGAGGGGGCGAGAAGGCTACACCTTC.

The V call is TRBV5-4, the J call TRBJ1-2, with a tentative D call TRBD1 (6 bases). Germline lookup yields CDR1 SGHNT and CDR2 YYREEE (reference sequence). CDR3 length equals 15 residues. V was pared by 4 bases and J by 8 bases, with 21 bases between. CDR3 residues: CASSTPGQIKTGYTF. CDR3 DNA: TGTGCCAGCAGCACTCCGGGACAAATAAAGACCGGCTACACCTTC.

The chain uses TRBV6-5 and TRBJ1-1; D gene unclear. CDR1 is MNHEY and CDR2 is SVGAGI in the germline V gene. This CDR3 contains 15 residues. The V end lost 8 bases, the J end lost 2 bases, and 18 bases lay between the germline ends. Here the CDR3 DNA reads TGTGCCAGCCTCCCTTCCGGGCCTTTTAACACTGAAGCTTTCTTT. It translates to CASLPSGPFNTEAFF.

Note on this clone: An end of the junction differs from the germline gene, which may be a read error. This CDR3 reads CASSYRPGSTDTQYF. DNA of the CDR3: TGTGCTAGCAGCTACCGACCGGGAAGCACAGATACGCAGTATTTT. This sequence joins TRBV7-7 and TRBJ2-3, with D possibly matching TRBD2 (5 bases). CDR1 is SSHAT, CDR2 FNYEAQ, per germline (reference sequence). This CDR3 region has 15 residues.

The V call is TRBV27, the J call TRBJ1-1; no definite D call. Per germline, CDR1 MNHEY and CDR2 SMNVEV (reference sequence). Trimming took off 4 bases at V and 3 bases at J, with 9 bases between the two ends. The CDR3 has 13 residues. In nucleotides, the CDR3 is TGTGCCAGCAGTTGGTCGAGGGACACTGAAGCTTTCTTT. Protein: CASSWSRDTEAFF.

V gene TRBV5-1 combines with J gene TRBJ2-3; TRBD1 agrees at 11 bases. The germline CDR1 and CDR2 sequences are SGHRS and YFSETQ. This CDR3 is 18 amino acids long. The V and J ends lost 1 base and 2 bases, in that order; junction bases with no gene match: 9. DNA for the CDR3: TGCGCCAGCAGCTTGCCATCCGGACAGGGGGCTATCACAGATACGCAGTATTTT. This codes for CASSLPSGQGAITDTQYF.

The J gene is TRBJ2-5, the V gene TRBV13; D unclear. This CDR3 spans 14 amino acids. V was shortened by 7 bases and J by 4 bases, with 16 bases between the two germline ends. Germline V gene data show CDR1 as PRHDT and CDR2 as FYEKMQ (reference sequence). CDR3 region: CASTGPKVGETQYF. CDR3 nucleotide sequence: TGTGCCAGCACCGGCCCCAAGGTGGGAGAGACCCAGTACTTC.

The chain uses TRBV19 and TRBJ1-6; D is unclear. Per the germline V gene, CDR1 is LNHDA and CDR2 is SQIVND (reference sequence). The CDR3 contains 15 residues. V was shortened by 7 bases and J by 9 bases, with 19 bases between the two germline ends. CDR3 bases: TGTGCCAGTATGATTACGATAGGAGGAGGTTCACCCCTCCACTTT. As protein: CASMITIGGGSPLHF.

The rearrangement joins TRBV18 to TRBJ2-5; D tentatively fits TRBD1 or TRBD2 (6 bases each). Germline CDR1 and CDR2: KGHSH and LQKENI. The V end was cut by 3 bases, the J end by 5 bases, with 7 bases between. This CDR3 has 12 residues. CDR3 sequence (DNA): TGTGCCAGCTCACCGGGGGGCGAGACCCAGTACTTC. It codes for CASSPGGETQYF.

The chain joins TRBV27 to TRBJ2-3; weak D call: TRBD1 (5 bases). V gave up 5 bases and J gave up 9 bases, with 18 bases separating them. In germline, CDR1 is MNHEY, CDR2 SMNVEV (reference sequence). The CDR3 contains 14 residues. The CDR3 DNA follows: TGTGCCAGCAGTCCGACAGAGCCCCGTGTCACGCAGTATTTT. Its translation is CASSPTEPRVTQYF.

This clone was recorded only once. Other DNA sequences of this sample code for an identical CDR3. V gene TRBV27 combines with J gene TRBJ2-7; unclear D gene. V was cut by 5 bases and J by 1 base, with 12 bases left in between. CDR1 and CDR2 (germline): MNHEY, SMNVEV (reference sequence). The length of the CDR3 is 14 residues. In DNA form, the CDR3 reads TGTGCCAGCAGTCTCGGCAGAGGTTCCTACGAGCAGTACTTC. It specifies CASSLGRGSYEQYF.

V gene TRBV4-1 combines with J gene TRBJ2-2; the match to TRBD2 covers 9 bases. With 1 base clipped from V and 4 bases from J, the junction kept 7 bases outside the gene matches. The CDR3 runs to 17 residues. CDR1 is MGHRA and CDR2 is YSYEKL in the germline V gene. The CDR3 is CASSQVISGGPTGELFF. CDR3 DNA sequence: TGCGCCAGCAGCCAAGTGATTAGCGGGGGCCCCACCGGGGAGCTGTTTTTT.

The CDR3 coding sequence is TGTGCCAGCAGCGACCTGGGGGGCACAGATACGCAGTATTTT. Translating it yields CASSDLGGTDTQYF. The rearrangement uses TRBV7-3 and TRBJ2-3; D is possibly TRBD1 or TRBD2 (5 bases each). Looked up from germline, CDR1 is SGHTA and CDR2 is FQGTGA. The CDR3 loop spans 14 amino acids. V was clipped by 5 bases and J by 1 base, with 10 bases between them.